Reported below is one T cell receptor (beta chain). Its antigen is currently unknown. MiXCR, applied by TCRdb to the 5' RACE reads, yields one record per CDR3 protein. The sample yields 450,000 or so distinct CDR3 sequences, about 14% seen once. Trimming removed 0 bases from V and 3 bases from J, with 12 bases in between. Germline V gene data show CDR1 as LGHDT and CDR2 as YNNKEL (reference sequence). This CDR3 contains 15 residues. The sample is drawn from a study of identical twins. Study findings and constraints: Twin pairs had excess sharing that was weaker in beta out-of-frame sequences. Findings depended on cross-sectional statistics rather than tracking the same donors.

These data are also associated with another study on yellow fever vaccine responses in identical twins.

This sequence originates from a young woman in good health. The rearrangement links TRBV3-1 to TRBJ2-7; D unclear. Sequencing was carried out using CD4+ T cells sorted from blood. CDR3 in DNA: TGTGCCAGCAGCCAAGACGTAGGTAGACTCTACGAGCAGTACTTC. It yields the protein CASSQDVGRLYEQYF.